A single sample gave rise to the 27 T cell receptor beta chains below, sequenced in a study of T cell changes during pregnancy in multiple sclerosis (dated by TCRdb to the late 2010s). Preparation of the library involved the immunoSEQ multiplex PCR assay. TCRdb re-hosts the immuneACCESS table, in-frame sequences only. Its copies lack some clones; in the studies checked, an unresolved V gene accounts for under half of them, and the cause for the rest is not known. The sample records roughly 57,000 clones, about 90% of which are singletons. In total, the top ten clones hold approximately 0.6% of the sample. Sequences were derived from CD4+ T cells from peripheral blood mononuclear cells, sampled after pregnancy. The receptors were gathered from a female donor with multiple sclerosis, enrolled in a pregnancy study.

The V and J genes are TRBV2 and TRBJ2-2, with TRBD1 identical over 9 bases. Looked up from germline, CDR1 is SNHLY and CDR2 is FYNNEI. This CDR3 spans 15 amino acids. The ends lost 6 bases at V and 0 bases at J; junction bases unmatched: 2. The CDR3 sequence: CASRGTGPNTGELFF. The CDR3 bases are TGTGCCAGCAGGGGGACAGGGCCGAACACCGGGGAGCTGTTTTTT.

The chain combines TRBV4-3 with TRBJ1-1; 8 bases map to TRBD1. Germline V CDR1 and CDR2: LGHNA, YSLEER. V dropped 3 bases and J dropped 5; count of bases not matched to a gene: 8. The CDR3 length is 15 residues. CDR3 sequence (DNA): TGCGCCAGCAGCCACGGACAGGGACGTAGAACTGAAGCTTTCTTT. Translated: CASSHGQGRRTEAFF.

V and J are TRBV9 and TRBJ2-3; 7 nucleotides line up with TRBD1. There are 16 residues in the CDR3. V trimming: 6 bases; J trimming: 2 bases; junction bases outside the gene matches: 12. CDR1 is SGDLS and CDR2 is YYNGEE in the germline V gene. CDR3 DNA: TGTGCCAGCACCCGACTCTCGACAGGGTACACAGATACGCAGTATTTT. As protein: CASTRLSTGYTDTQYF.

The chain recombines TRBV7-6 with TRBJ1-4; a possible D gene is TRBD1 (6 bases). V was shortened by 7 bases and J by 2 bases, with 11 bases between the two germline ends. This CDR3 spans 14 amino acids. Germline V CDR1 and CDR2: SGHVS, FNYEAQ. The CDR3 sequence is CASKGGQTNEKLFF. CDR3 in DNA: TGTGCCAGCAAAGGGGGTCAGACTAATGAAAAACTGTTTTTT.

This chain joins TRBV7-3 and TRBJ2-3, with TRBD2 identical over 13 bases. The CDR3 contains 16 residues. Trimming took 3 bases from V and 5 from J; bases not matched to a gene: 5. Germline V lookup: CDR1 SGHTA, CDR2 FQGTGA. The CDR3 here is CASSLGTSGDGDTQYF. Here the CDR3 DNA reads TGTGCCAGCAGCTTGGGGACTAGCGGGGATGGAGATACGCAGTATTTT.

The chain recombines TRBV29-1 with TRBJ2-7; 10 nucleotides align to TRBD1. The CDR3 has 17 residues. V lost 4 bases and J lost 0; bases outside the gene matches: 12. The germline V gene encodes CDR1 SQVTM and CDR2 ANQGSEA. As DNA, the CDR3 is TGCAGCGTTGCATATAAGTCCGGGACAGGGGACTCCTACGAGCAGTACTTC. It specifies CSVAYKSGTGDSYEQYF.

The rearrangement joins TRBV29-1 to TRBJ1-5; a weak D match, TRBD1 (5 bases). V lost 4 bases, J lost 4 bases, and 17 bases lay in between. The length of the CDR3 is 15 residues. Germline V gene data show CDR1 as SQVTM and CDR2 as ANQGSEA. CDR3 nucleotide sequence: TGCAGCGTTGTAGCCGGGACTTCCGGTAATCAGCCCCAGCATTTT. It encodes CSVVAGTSGNQPQHF.

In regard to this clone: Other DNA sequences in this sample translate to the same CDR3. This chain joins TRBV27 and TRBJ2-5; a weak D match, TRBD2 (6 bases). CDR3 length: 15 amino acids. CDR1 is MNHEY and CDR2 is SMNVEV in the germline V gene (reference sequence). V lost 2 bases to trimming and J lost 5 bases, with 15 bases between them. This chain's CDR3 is CASSLEGGAGETQYF. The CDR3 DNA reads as TGTGCCAGCAGTTTAGAAGGCGGGGCCGGGGAGACCCAGTACTTC.

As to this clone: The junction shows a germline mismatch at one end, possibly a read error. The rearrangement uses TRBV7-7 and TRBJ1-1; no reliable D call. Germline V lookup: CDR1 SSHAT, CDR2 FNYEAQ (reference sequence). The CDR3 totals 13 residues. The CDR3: CASSPSLNTEAFF. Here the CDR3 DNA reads TGTGCTAGCAGCCCCAGTCTGAACACTGAAGCTTTCTTT.

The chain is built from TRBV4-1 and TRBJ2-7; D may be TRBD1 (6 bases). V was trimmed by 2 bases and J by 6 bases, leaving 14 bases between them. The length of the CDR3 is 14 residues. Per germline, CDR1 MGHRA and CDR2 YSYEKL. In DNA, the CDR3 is TGCGCCAGCAGCCAAACCGGGACATCCCCCGAGCAGTACTTC. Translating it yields CASSQTGTSPEQYF.

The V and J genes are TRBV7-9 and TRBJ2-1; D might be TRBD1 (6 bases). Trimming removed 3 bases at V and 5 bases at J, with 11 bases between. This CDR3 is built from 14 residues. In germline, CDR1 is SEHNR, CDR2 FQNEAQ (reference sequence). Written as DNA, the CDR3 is TGTGCCAGCAGCTTTGGGGGCAGTGACAATGAGCAGTTCTTC. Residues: CASSFGGSDNEQFF.

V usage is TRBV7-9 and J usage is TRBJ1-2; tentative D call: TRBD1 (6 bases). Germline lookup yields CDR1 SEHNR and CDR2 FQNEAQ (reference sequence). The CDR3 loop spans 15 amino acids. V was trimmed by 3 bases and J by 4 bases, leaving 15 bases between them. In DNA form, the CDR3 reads TGTGCCAGCAGCTTCTCAGGGGTTGGGCTCTATGGCTACACCTTC. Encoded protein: CASSFSGVGLYGYTF.

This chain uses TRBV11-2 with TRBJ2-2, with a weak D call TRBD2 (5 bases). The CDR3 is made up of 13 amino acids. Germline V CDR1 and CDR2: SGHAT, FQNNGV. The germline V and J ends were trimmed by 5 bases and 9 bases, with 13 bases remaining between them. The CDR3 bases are TGTGCCAGCAGCCCGGTGGGAGTAAGGGAGCTGTTTTTT. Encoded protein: CASSPVGVRELFF.

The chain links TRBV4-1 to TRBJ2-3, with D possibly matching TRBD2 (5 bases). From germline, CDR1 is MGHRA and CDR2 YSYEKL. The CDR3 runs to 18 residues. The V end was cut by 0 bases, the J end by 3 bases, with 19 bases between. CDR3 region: CASSQDPPRAVLTDTQYF. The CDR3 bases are TGCGCCAGCAGCCAAGATCCCCCGCGGGCCGTGTTGACAGATACGCAGTATTTT.

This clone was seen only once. The CDR3 here is CATGGASHEQYF. The CDR3 bases are TGTGCCACAGGGGGCGCTTCCCACGAGCAGTACTTC. This chain joins TRBV10-3 and TRBJ2-7; 8 bases map to TRBD1. There are 12 residues in the CDR3. J gave up 5 bases and V 10 bases, and 7 bases lay outside the gene matches. CDR1 and CDR2 (germline): ENHRY, SYGVKD.

CDR3 DNA: TGTGCCAGCAGTGAACACAAATATGGCTACACCTTC. It is translated as CASSEHKYGYTF. The chain links TRBV25-1 to TRBJ1-2; D is uncertain. Trimming shortened V by 2 bases and J by 5 bases, and 6 bases separated the two germline ends. The germline V gene encodes CDR1 MGHDK and CDR2 SYGVNS. The CDR3 sequence is 12 residues long.

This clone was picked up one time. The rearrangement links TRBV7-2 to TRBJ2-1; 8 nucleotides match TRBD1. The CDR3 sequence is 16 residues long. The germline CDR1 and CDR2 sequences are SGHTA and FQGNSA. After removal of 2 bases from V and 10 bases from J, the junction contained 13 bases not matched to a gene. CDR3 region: CASSLLRPGQVYEQFF. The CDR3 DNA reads TGTGCCAGCAGCTTACTCCGTCCGGGACAGGTATACGAGCAGTTCTTC.

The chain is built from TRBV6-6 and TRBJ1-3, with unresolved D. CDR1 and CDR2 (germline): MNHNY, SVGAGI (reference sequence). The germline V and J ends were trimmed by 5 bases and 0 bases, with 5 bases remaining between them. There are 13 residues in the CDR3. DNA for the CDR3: TGTGCCAGCAGTGGAGGCTCTGGAAACACCATATATTTT. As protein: CASSGGSGNTIYF.

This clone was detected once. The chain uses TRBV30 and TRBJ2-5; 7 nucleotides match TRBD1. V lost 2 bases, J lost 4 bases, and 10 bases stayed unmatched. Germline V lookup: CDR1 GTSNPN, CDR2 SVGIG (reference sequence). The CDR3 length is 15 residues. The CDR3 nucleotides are TGTGCCTGGAGTAAAGACAGGGTAGGGAGAGAGACCCAGTACTTC. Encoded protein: CAWSKDRVGRETQYF.

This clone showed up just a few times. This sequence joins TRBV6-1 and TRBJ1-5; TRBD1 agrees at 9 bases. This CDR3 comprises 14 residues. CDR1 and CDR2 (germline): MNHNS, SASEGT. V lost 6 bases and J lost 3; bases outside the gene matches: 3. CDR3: CASRGQGPNQPQHF. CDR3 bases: TGTGCCAGCAGGGGACAGGGCCCCAATCAGCCCCAGCATTTT.

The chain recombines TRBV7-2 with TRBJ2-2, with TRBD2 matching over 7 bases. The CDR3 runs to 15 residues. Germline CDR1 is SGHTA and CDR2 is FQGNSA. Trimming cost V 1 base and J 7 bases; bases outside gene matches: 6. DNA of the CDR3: TGTGCCAGCAGCTTAGAGGGCGGGGGAATCGGGGAGCTGTTTTTT. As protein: CASSLEGGGIGELFF.

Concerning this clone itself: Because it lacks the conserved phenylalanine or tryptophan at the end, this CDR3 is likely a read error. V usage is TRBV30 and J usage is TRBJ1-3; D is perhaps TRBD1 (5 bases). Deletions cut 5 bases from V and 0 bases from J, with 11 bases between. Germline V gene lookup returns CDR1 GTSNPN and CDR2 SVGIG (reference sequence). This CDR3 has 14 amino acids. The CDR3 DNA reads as TGTGCCTGGGGTCGGGGGAACTCTGGAAACACCATATATTCT. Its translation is CAWGRGNSGNTIYS.

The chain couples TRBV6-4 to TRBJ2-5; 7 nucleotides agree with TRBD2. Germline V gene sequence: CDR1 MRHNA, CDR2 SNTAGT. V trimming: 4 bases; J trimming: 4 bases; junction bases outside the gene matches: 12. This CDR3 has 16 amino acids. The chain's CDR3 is CASSGLGGTLGETQYF. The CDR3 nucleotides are TGTGCCAGCAGTGGGCTGGGGGGGACCTTAGGAGAGACCCAGTACTTC.

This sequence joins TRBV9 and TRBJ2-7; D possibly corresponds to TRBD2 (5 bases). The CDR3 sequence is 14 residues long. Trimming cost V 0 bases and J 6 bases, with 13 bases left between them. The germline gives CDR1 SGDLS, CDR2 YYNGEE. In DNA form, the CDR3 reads TGTGCCAGCAGCGTAGTTGATAGCGAAGGCGAGCAGTACTTC. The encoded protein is CASSVVDSEGEQYF.

CDR3 nucleotide sequence: TGTGCCAGTAGCGTCACCCAGAGCAATCAGCCCCAGCATTTT. It is translated as CASSVTQSNQPQHF. This sequence joins TRBV19 and TRBJ1-5; D remains unclear. CDR3 length: 14 residues. Germline CDR1 LNHDA, CDR2 SQIVND (reference sequence). The germline V and J ends were trimmed by 6 bases and 1 base, with 10 bases remaining between them.

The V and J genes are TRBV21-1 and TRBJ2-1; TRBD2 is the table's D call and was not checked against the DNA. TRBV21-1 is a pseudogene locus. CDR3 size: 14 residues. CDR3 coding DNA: TGTGCCAGACGGCAGGTAGCGGAGTACAATGAGCAGTTCTTC. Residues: CARRQVAEYNEQFF.

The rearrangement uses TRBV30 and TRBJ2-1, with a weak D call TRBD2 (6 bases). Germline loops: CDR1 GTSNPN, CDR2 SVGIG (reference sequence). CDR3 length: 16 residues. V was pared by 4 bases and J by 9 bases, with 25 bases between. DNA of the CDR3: TGTGCCTGGACTATAAACCCCCTCTCTCAGGGAGGTGAGCAGTTCTTC. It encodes CAWTINPLSQGGEQFF.